This T cell receptor (beta chain) was recovered during a study of T cells in Graves' hyperthyroidism and ophthalmopathy. Overall study: Peripheral blood specimens were obtained at initial diagnosis, prior to any treatment. Study-level findings and limits: Most clonotypes expanded in thyroid above 0.001 were likewise present in blood. The model anticipated ophthalmopathy a median about 7.1 months pre-onset.

For the diagnoses, clinical symptoms, serum thyroxine and TRAb, thyroid ultrasound and orbital computed tomography were used. This clonotype was counted a few times. The antigen remains undetermined. RNA transcripts gave rise to amplified TCR beta CDR3 regions. Primed by the HTBI set, a first-round RT-PCR was run on the TCR CDR3. TCRdb analysed the multiplex PCR reads with MiXCR anew, one entry per CDR3 protein. Of 160,000 or so distinct CDR3 sequences in the sample, roughly 10% are singletons; the top ten hold approximately 20%. Per germline, CDR1 SGHTS and CDR2 YDEGEE. Trimming took 6 bases from V and 5 from J; bases not matched to a gene: 6. This CDR3 region has 14 residues.

The V and J genes are TRBV5-8 and TRBJ1-5, with TRBD1 identical over 9 bases. The TCR originated in a woman between 18 and 29 years old with Graves' hyperthyroidism that later progressed to Graves' ophthalmopathy. The sample consisted of blood. The CDR3 nucleotides read TGTGCCAGCAATCCGGGACAGGGTGATCAGCCCCAGCATTTT. Translating it yields CASNPGQGDQPQHF.